Listed below are T cell receptor beta chains from one sample, sequenced in a study of cytotoxic CD8 clonotypes in ibrutinib-treated CLL. Measured with immunoSEQ multiplex PCR; TCRdb has only the in-frame clones, and not every one. The table lists 160,000 or so clones, 70% to 90% of them singletons, with 3% to 3.5% in the top ten. The specimen was PBMCs, collected at disease progression, from a patient treated with ibrutinib. The receptors originated from a human donor with chronic lymphocytic leukemia. Each CDR3 is given with its conserved first and last residue. A D gene is named only where the DNA matches it firmly. Size is omitted from some rows. Given values are once, few, many or a class for expanded clones.

TRBJ2-1 once NA TRBV4-1 TGCGCCAGCAGCCAGGAAAAAGATATAGCGATCCGGCAGTTCTTC CASSQEKDIAIRQFF
TRBJ1-1 NA NA TRBV4-3 TGCGCCAGCAGCCCAGGAGGGCAGTCGGGGGCTTTCTTT CASSPGGQSGAFF
TRBJ2-7 NA NA TRBV7-2 TGTGCCAGCAGCTTAGCGTCACGGGGAGAGCAGTACTTC CASSLASRGEQYF
TRBJ2-7 NA NA TRBV12-5 TGTGCTAGTGGTTTGGCCGAGGGGGGTCTATACGAGCAGTACTTC CASGLAEGGLYEQYF
TRBJ1-1 NA NA TRBV19 TGTGCCAGTAGTATTCACGACAGGCTGAACACTGAAGCTTTCTTT CASSIHDRLNTEAFF
TRBJ2-7 NA NA TRBV11-2 TGTGCCAGCAGCTTAGACGGAGCAGAGTACGAGCAGTACTTC CASSLDGAEYEQYF
TRBJ2-7 NA TRBD2 TRBV5-1 TGCGCCAGCAGCGGAACTAGCGGGAGCTCCTACGAGCAGTACTTC CASSGTSGSSYEQYF
TRBJ2-4 NA NA TRBV4-1 TGCGCCAGCAGCCAAGAAACTAGTAAAAACATTCAGTACTTC CASSQETSKNIQYF
TRBJ2-5 NA NA TRBV2 TGTGCCAGCCTGCCAGGGGGGGAGACCCAGTACTTC CASLPGGETQYF
TRBJ1-4 NA NA TRBV5-1 TGCGCCAGCAGCTCAGCAGCAACTAATGAAAAACTGTTTTTT CASSSAATNEKLFF
TRBJ1-1 NA NA TRBV19 TGTGCCAGTAGTATAGTAGTTTTGGGTGTCCGGGACACTGAAGCTTTCTTT CASSIVVLGVRDTEAFF
TRBJ2-2 NA NA TRBV2 TGTGCCAGCAGACAGTCCTTCTTTGGACCCGGGGAGCTGTTTTTT CASRQSFFGPGELFF
TRBJ1-5 NA NA TRBV29-1 TGCAGCGTTGAAGAGGGGACGACCGGCGGTGGGCCCCAGCATTTT CSVEEGTTGGGPQHF
TRBJ2-3 NA NA TRBV5-6 TGTGCCAGCAGCTTGGTGGTAAAGCGGGTGGGCACAGATACGCAGTATTTT CASSLVVKRVGTDTQYF
TRBJ1-2 NA TRBD1 TRBV19 TGTGCCAGTACCCGGGACAGGGGGAACTATGGCTACACCTTC CASTRDRGNYGYTF
TRBJ2-5 NA TRBD2 TRBV4-1 TGCGCCAGCAGCCAGAAGACTAGCGGCTACCAAGAGACCCAGTACTTC CASSQKTSGYQETQYF
TRBJ2-2 NA NA TRBV7-6 TGTGCCAGCAGCGGGGGGAGACAACCGAACACCGGGGAGCTGTTTTTT CASSGGRQPNTGELFF
TRBJ1-5 NA NA TRBV19 TGTGCCAGTAGTATCGCTTCGGCCAGCCATAGCAATCAGCCCCAGCATTTT CASSIASASHSNQPQHF
TRBJ2-1 NA TRBD2 TRBV30 TGTGCCTGGCTTAGCGGGAGGGCCCCCTCCTACAATGAGCAGTTCTTC CAWLSGRAPSYNEQFF
TRBJ2-7 NA NA TRBV4-2 TGTGCCAGCAGCCCTCGAGAACCAAGGAGGGCCTACGAGCAGTACTTC CASSPREPRRAYEQYF
TRBJ2-7 NA TRBD2 TRBV9 TGTGCCAGCAGCGTACAGGGACTAGCGGACTACGAGCAGTACTTC CASSVQGLADYEQYF
TRBJ2-7 NA NA TRBV7-2 TGTGCCAGCAGCTACAGGGGGGGGTACGAGCAGTACTTC CASSYRGGYEQYF
TRBJ2-1 NA TRBD1 TRBV28 TGTGCCAGCAGTCTTACAGGGGTTTGGGGAAAGATCCACAATGAGCAGTTCTTC CASSLTGVWGKIHNEQFF
TRBJ2-2 NA NA TRBV19 TGTGCCAGTAGTATAGACCAGACAAGCACGAACACCGGGGAGCTGTTTTTT CASSIDQTSTNTGELFF
TRBJ2-7 few NA TRBV5-1 TGCGCCAGCAGCGGAGGGGGGAGATCCTACGAGCAGTACTTC CASSGGGRSYEQYF
TRBJ1-5 NA NA TRBV6-5 TGTGCCAGCAGCCGGGACAGCAATCAGCCCCAGCATTTT CASSRDSNQPQHF
TRBJ1-1 NA NA TRBV7-9 TGTGCCAGCAGCTCTAGCGGCGACATGAACACTGAAGCTTTCTTT CASSSSGDMNTEAFF
TRBJ1-4 once NA TRBV30 TGTGCCTGTGATATACCGGGAAAAGGGGAAAAACTGTTTTTT CACDIPGKGEKLFF
TRBJ2-1 NA TRBD2 TRBV7-2 TGTGCCAGCAGCTCATTAGCGGGAGTGGGCTACAATGAGCAGTTCTTC CASSSLAGVGYNEQFF
TRBJ2-7 NA NA TRBV21-1 TGTGCCAGCAGCAAAGATCGAGCGGGAGGGAATAAAACCTACGAGCAGTACTTC CASSKDRAGGNKTYEQYF
TRBJ1-6 NA TRBD1 TRBV27 TGTGCCAGCGCTCAGGGGGGGCAGGCTAATTTACCCCTCCACTTT CASAQGGQANLPLHF
TRBJ1-5 NA NA TRBV27 TGTGCCAGCAGTTTATCGACGAGACAGTTAGAAATGGGTCAGCCCCAGCATTTT CASSLSTRQLEMGQPQHF
TRBJ2-1 NA NA TRBV9 TGTGCCAGCAGCCCTCGTAGGGGGACCTACAATGAGCAGTTCTTC CASSPRRGTYNEQFF
TRBJ2-3 NA NA TRBV29-1 TGCAGCGTCCATGGGGGACCCACAGATACGCAGTATTTT CSVHGGPTDTQYF
TRBJ2-1 once NA TRBV19 TGTGCCGGTAGTATAGTGGCCCAGTCCTACAATGAGCAGTTCTTC CAGSIVAQSYNEQFF
TRBJ2-4 NA NA TRBV10-3 TGTGCCATCCGCCAAGGGGAGGGGGACATTCAGTACTTC CAIRQGEGDIQYF
TRBJ2-5 NA NA TRBV27 TGTGCCAGCAGTTCCGGGACGGGAAGACAAGAGACCCAGTACTTC CASSSGTGRQETQYF
TRBJ2-3 NA NA TRBV6-1 TGTGCCAGCAGTTTGGACCGGGGCCCAGATACGCAGTATTTT CASSLDRGPDTQYF
TRBJ2-3 NA NA TRBV19 TGTGCCAGTAGTATAGTTGGGGGGCCCGACACAGATACGCAGTATTTT CASSIVGGPDTDTQYF
TRBJ2-7 NA TRBD2 TRBV4-2 TGTGCCAGCCGCGAAAGGACTAGCGGGCCAACGGGAGAGCAGTACTTC CASRERTSGPTGEQYF
TRBJ2-7 once TRBD2 TRBV29-1 TGCAGCGTTGTTCTTAGCGGGAGCGAGCAGTACTTC CSVVLSGSEQYF
TRBJ2-3 once TRBD2 TRBV19 TGTGCCAGGCTTCGACTAGCGGGAGCAGATACGCAGTATTTT CARLRLAGADTQYF
TRBJ2-1 NA NA TRBV5-4 TGTGCCAGCAGCTTTTTTAGCGGACGCTCCTACAATGAGCAGTTCTTC CASSFFSGRSYNEQFF
TRBJ2-6 many NA TRBV12-2 TGTGCAAGTCGCTTGACAGGGCCTCCCCCGGGTCTCTGGGCCAACGTCCTGACTTTC CASRLTGPPPGLWANVLTF
TRBJ1-4 NA TRBD1 TRBV5-1 TGCGCCAGCAGCCCTAACAGGGGGGCTAATGAAAAACTGTTTTTT CASSPNRGANEKLFF
TRBJ2-7 NA TRBD2 TRBV7-9 TGTGCCAGCAGTCCCCGAGTTCGTGGCGGGAGTATGGCCTACGAGCAGTACTTC CASSPRVRGGSMAYEQYF
TRBJ1-1 NA NA TRBV30 TGTGCCTGGAGTGTACGGATAATGAACACTGAAGCTTTCTTT CAWSVRIMNTEAFF
TRBJ2-7 NA TRBD2 TRBV6-5 TGTGCCAGCAGTTACTCGGGACTAGCGGGAGGAGAGCAGTACTTC CASSYSGLAGGEQYF
TRBJ2-7 NA NA TRBV19 TGTGCCAGTAGTATAGTTGGGGGGACTGCACAGTACGAGCAGTACTTC CASSIVGGTAQYEQYF
TRBJ1-2 NA NA TRBV10-3 TGTGCCATCAGTGAGTCCCGGGAGACGATGATTCGCTACACCTTC CAISESRETMIRYTF
TRBJ2-3 NA TRBD2 TRBV29-1 TGCAGCGTTGAAAATAGCGGGAGTTCCACAGATACGCAGTATTTT CSVENSGSSTDTQYF
TRBJ2-7 NA NA TRBV6-6 TGTGCCAGCAGTTACGTCGTACAGGGTACCTCCTACGAGCAGTACTTC CASSYVVQGTSYEQYF
TRBJ2-7 NA NA TRBV11-2 TGTGCCAGCAGCTTACGGCCCGGGATCTCCTACGAGCAGTACTTC CASSLRPGISYEQYF
TRBJ2-3 NA TRBD1 TRBV7-3 TGTGCCAGCAGCCCCACAAAGGTCGCAGGGGGTGTTACAGATACGCAGTATTTT CASSPTKVAGGVTDTQYF
TRBJ1-1 NA NA TRBV5-4 TGTGCCAGCAGCTTGGGCGGCAGGAACACTGAAGCTTTCTTT CASSLGGRNTEAFF